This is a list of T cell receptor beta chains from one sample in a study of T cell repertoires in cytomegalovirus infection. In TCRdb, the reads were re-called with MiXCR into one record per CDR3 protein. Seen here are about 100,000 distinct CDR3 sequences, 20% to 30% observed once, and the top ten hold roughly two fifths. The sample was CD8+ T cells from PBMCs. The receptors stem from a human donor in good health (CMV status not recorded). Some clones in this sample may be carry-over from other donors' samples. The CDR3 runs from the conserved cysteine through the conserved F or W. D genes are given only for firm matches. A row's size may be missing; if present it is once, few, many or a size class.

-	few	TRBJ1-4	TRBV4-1	CASSQDLSGTRGEKLFF	TGCGCCAGCAGCCAAGATCTTTCCGGGACTCGAGGAGAAAAACTGTTTTTT
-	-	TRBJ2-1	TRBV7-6	CASSPPEGNEQFF	TGTGCCAGCAGCCCCCCAGAGGGGAATGAGCAGTTCTTC
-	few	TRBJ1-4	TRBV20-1	CSARTLKGEKLFF	TGCAGTGCTAGAACACTAAAAGGAGAAAAACTGTTTTTT
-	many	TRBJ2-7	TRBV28	CASSFVLASYEQYF	TGTGCCAGCAGTTTTGTCCTCGCTTCCTACGAGCAGTACTTC
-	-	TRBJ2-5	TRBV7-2	CASSLALAEIETQYF	TGTGCCAGCAGCTTAGCGTTAGCAGAGATCGAGACCCAGTACTTC
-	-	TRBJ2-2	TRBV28	CASSRGWTGELFF	TGTGCCAGCAGCCGGGGATGGACCGGGGAGCTGTTTTTT
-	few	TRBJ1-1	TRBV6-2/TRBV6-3	CASSYPHRVTEAFF	TGTGCCAGCAGTTACCCCCACAGGGTCACTGAAGCTTTCTTT
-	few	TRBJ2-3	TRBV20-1	CSAVRGDTDTQYF	TGCAGTGCTGTAAGAGGGGACACAGATACGCAGTATTTT
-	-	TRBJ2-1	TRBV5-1	CASSLAETSVNEQFF	TGCGCCAGCAGCTTGGCCGAGACTAGTGTCAATGAGCAGTTCTTC
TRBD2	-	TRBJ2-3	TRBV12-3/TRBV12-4	CASSLFPIWTSGGGTDTQYF	TGTGCCAGCAGCCTTTTCCCTATTTGGACTAGCGGGGGGGGGACAGATACGCAGTATTTT
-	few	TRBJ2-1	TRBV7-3	CASTGVAGSSYNEQFF	TGTGCCAGCACCGGGGTGGCCGGTAGCTCCTACAATGAGCAGTTCTTC
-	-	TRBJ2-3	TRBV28	CASSLLAPVGDTQYF	TGTGCCAGCAGTTTGCTAGCGCCTGTTGGAGATACGCAGTATTTT
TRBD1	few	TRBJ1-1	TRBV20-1	CRPGQGLEAFF	TGCAGGCCGGGACAGGGACTGGAAGCTTTCTTT
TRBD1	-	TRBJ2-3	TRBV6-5	CASRDYRGWWYF	TGTGCCAGCAGGGACTACAGGGGGTGGTGGTATTTT
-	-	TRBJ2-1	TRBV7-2	CASSLTLEQFF	TGTGCCAGCAGCTTAACCCTAGAGCAGTTCTTC
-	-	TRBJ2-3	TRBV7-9	CASSLSSGTADTQYF	TGTGCCAGCAGCTTAAGTAGCGGGACAGCAGATACGCAGTATTTT
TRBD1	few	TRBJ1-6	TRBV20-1	CSAPWDRAPNSPLHF	TGCAGTGCCCCCTGGGACAGGGCTCCGAATTCACCCCTCCACTTT
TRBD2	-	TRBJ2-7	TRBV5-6	CASGPRGLAGIYEQYF	TGTGCCAGCGGCCCCCGGGGACTAGCGGGGATCTACGAGCAGTACTTC
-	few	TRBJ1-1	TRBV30	CAWTSDGANTEAFF	TGTGCCTGGACCTCAGACGGCGCGAACACTGAAGCTTTCTTT
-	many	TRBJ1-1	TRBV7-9	CASSPRDTTSEAFF	TGTGCCAGCAGCCCGCGGGACACCACCTCTGAAGCTTTCTTT
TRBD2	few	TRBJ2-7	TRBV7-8	CASSFSEWEGSIMSYEQYF	TGTGCCAGCAGCTTCTCTGAGTGGGAGGGCTCGATAATGTCCTACGAGCAGTACTTC
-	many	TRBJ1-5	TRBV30	CAWSPGPGQPQHF	TGTGCCTGGAGTCCGGGACCCGGTCAGCCCCAGCATTTT
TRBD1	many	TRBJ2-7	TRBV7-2	CASSRTGGEQYF	TGTGCCAGCAGCCGGACAGGGGGCGAGCAGTACTTC
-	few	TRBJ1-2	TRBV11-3	CASSLDLTVPTF	TGTGCCAGCAGCTTAGATCTTACAGTTCCCACCTTC
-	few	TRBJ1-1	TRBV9	CASKPQGRSNTEAFF	TGTGCCAGCAAACCACAGGGTCGGTCGAACACTGAAGCTTTCTTT
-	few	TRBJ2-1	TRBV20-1	CSARDFQGINNEQFF	TGCAGTGCTAGAGATTTTCAAGGCATCAACAATGAGCAGTTCTTC
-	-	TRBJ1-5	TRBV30	CAWGLGGQPQHF	TGTGCCTGGGGACTGGGCGGGCAGCCCCAGCATTTT
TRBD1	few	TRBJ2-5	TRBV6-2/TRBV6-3	CASSFGTEETQYF	TGTGCCAGCAGTTTCGGGACAGAAGAGACCCAGTACTTC
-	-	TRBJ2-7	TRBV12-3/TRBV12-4	CASSLKSEQYF	TGTGCCAGCAGTTTGAAAAGCGAGCAGTACTTC
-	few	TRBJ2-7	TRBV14	CASSQGMWEQYF	TGTGCCAGCAGCCAAGGCATGTGGGAGCAGTACTTC
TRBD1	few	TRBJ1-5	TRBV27	CASSLLQGADQPQHF	TGTGCCAGCAGTTTATTACAGGGGGCGGATCAGCCCCAGCATTTT
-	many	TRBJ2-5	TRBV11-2	CASSLGTLQETQYF	TGTGCCAGCAGCTTGGGGACTCTCCAAGAGACCCAGTACTTC
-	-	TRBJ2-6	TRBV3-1	CASSQEAGTGANVLTF	TGTGCCAGCAGCCAAGAGGCAGGGACTGGGGCCAACGTCCTGACTTTC
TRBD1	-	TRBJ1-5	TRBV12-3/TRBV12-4	CASSHDRGSNQPQHF	TGTGCCAGCAGCCATGACAGGGGCTCCAATCAGCCCCAGCATTTT
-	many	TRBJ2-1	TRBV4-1	CASSPDEISYNEQFF	TGCGCCAGCAGCCCCGACGAGATCTCCTACAATGAGCAGTTCTTC
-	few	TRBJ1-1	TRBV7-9	CASSPGAAEAFF	TGTGCCAGCTCCCCGGGGGCCGCTGAAGCTTTCTTT
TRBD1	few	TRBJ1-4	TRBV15	CATSSGQGDEKLFF	TGTGCCACCAGCTCCGGACAGGGTGACGAAAAACTGTTTTTT
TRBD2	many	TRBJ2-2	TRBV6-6	CASRFTGGVELFF	TGTGCCAGCAGGTTCACGGGGGGGGTGGAGCTGTTTTTT
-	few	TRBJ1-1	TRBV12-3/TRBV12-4	CASSLGVAGTEAFF	TGTGCCAGCAGTTTAGGGGTGGCTGGCACTGAAGCTTTCTTT
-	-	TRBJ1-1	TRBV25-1	CASSDEGSRGNTEAFF	TGTGCCAGCAGTGATGAAGGTTCGCGGGGTAACACTGAAGCTTTCTTT
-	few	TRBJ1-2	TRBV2	CASSEWTVYGYTF	TGTGCCAGCAGTGAATGGACGGTCTATGGCTACACCTTC
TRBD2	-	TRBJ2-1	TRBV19	CASSVAGDFNEQFF	TGTGCCAGTTCCGTAGCGGGAGATTTCAATGAGCAGTTCTTC
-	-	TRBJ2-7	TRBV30	CAWSLIANEQYF	TGTGCCTGGAGTTTAATAGCCAACGAGCAGTACTTC
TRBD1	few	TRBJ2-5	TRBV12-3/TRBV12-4	CASSDRGPETQYF	TGTGCCAGCAGTGACAGGGGGCCGGAGACCCAGTACTTC
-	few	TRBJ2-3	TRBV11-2	CASSLEEGSTDTQYF	TGTGCCAGCAGCTTAGAGGAAGGGTCCACAGATACGCAGTATTTT